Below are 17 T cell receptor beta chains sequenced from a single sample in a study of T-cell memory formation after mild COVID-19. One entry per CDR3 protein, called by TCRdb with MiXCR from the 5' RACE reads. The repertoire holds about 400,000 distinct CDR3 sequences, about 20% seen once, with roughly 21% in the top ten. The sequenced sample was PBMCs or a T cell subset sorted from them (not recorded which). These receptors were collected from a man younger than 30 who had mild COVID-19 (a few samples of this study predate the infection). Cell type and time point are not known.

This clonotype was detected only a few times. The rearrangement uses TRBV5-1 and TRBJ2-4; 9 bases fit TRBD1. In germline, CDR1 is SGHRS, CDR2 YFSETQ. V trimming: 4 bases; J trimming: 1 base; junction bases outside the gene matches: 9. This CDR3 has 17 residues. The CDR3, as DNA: TGCGCCAGCAGCGCATCATACAGGGGGCCTGCCAAAAACATTCAGTACTTC. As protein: CASSASYRGPAKNIQYF.

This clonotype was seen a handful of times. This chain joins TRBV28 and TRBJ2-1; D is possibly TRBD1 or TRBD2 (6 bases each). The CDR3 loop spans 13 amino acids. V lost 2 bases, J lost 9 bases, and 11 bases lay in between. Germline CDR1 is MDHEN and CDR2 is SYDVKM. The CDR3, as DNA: TGTGCCAGCAGTTTAGTGGGGGGCGGTGAGCAGTTCTTC. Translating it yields CASSLVGGGEQFF.

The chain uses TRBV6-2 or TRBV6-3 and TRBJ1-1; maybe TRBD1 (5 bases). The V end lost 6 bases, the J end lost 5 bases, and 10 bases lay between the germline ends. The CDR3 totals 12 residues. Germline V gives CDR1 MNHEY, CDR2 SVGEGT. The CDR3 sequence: CASRPGPTEAFF. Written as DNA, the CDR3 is TGTGCCAGCAGACCGGGACCTACTGAAGCTTTCTTT.

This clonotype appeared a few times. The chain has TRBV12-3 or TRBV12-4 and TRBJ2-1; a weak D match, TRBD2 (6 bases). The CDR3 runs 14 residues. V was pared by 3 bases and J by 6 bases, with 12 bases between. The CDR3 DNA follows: TGTGCCAGCAGTTTCGGGGGAATCGGCAATGAGCAGTTCTTC. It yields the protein CASSFGGIGNEQFF.

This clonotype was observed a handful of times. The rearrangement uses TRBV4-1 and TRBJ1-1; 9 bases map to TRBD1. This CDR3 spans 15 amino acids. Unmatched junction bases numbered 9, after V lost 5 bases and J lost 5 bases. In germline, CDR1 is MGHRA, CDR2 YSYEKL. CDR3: CASSDRDRAGTEAFF. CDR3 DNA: TGCGCCAGCAGCGACCGGGACAGGGCTGGAACTGAAGCTTTCTTT.

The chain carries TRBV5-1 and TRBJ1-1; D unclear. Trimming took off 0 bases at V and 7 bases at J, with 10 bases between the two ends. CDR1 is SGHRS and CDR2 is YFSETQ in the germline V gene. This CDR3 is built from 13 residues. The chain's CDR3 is CASSLGSTYEAFF. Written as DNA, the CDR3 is TGCGCCAGCAGCTTGGGATCAACTTATGAAGCTTTCTTT.

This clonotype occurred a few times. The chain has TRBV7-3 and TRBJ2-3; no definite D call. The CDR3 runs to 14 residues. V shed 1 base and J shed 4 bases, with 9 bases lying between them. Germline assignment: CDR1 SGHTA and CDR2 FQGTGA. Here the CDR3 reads CASSLNRAADTQYF. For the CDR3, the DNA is TGTGCCAGCAGCTTAAACCGCGCGGCAGATACGCAGTATTTT.

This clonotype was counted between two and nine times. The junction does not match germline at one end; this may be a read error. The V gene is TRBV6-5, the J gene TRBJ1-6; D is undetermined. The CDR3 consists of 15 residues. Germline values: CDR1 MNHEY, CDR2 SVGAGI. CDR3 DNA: TGTGCCAGCAGTGCCGGACCCAACATACAGCTCGGGTTTTTTTTT. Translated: CASSAGPNIQLGFFF.

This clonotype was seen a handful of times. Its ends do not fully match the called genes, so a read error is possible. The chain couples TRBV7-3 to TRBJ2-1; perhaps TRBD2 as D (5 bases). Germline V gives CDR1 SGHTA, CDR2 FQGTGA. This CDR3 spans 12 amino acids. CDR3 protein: CASSVTRNEQFF. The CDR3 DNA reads TGTGCCAGCAGCGTAACTAGGAATGAGCAGTTCTTC. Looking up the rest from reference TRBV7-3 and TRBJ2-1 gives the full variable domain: GAGVSQTPSNKVTEKGKYVELRCDPISGHTALYWYRQSLGQGPEFLIYFQGTGAADDSGLPNDRFFAVRPEGSVSTLKIQRTERGDSAVYLCASSVTRNEQFFGPGTRLTVL.

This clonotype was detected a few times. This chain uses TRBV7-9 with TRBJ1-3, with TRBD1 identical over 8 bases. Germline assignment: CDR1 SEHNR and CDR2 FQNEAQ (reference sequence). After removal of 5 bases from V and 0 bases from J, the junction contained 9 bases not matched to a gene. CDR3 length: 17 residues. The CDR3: CASSNSWTGISGNTIYF. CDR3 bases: TGTGCCAGCAGCAATAGTTGGACAGGGATCTCTGGAAACACCATATATTTT. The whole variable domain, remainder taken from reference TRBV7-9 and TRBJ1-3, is DTGVSQNPRHKITKRGQNVTFRCDPISEHNRLYWYRQTLGQGPEFLTYFQNEAQLEKSRLLSDRFSAERPKGSFSTLEIQRTEQGDSAMYLCASSNSWTGISGNTIYFGEGSWLTVV.

The CDR3 nucleotides are TGTGCCTGGCAGCCCGGGCAGGGCATCGTTTACGAGCAGTACTTC. Residues: CAWQPGQGIVYEQYF. The V and J genes are TRBV30 and TRBJ2-7; possible D gene TRBD1, 5 bases. Trimming left V 5 bases short and J 4 bases short, with 21 bases between. From germline, CDR1 is GTSNPN and CDR2 SVGIG (reference sequence). The CDR3 extends over 15 amino acids.

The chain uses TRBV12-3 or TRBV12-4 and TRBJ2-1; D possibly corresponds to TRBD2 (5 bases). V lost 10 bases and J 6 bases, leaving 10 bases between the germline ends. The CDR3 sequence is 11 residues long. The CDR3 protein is CATTSGNEQFF. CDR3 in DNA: TGTGCCACCACCAGCGGCAATGAGCAGTTCTTC.

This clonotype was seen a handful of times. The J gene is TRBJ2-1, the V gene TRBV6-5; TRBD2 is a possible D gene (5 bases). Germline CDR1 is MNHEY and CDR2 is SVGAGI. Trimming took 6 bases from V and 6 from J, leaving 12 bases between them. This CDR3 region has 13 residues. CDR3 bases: TGTGCCAGCAGCAGATCTAGCACCAATGAGCAGTTCTTC. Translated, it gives CASSRSSTNEQFF.

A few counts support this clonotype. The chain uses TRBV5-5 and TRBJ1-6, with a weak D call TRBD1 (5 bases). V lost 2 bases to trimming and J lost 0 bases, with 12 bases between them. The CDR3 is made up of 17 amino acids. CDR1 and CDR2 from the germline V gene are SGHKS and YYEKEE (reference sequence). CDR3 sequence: CASSFLPQGSYNSPLHF. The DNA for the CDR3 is TGTGCCAGCAGCTTTTTGCCCCAGGGCTCCTATAATTCACCCCTCCACTTT.

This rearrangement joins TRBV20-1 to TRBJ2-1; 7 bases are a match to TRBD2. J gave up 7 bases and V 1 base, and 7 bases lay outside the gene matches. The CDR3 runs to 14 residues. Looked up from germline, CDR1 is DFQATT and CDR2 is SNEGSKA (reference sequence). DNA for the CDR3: TGCAGTGCTAGAGGCCGGGGGGAAGGGAATGAGCAGTTCTTC. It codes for CSARGRGEGNEQFF.

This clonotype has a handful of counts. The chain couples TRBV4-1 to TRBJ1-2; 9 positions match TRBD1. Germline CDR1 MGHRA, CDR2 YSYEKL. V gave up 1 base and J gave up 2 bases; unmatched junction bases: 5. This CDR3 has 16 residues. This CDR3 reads CASSQVPGQGNYGYTF. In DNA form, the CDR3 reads TGCGCCAGCAGCCAAGTGCCGGGACAGGGCAACTATGGCTACACCTTC.

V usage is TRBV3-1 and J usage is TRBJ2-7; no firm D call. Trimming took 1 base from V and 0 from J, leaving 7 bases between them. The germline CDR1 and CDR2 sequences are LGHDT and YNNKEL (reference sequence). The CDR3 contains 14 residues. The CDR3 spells CASSQVPSSYEQYF. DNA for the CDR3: TGTGCCAGCAGCCAAGTACCGAGCTCCTACGAGCAGTACTTC.